This T cell receptor beta chain originates from a study of long-term antiretroviral therapy in people with HIV. The CDR3 is made up of 13 amino acids. From germline, CDR1 is SQVTM and CDR2 ANQGSEA. Trimming at V came to 1 base and at J to 9 bases, leaving 5 bases not matched to a gene. General study findings and limits: Diversity remained lower than transplant donor controls, even though it increased after ART. Within the repertoire, clones expanded before ART were dominant at all time points. Older ART regimens may have been in use when blood was drawn between about 2004 and 2018. Absence of data on ART adherence, viral resistance or therapy changes was noted.

Turning to this clone: What it recognizes is unknown.

At survey level, the immunoSEQ assay was run in its v3.0 version. This table comes from immunoSEQ multiplex PCR, and its TCRdb copy is limited to in-frame clones, with some not included. The table records 11,000 to 15,000 clones, approximately 80% of them present only once. The receptor was derived from a man between 25 and 39 years old with HIV. The chain is built from TRBV29-1 and TRBJ1-1; 10 bases are shared with TRBD1. This sample comprised unsorted PBMCs, obtained 0.4 years after starting antiretroviral therapy. The CDR3: CSVEGDRGGKAFF. DNA for the CDR3: TGCAGCGTTGAAGGGGACAGGGGTGGTAAAGCTTTCTTT.